A selection of T cell receptor beta chains follows, all from one sample in a study of tumor and adjacent non-tumor tissue in lung cancer. TCRdb re-called the multiplex PCR reads with MiXCR, one entry per CDR3 protein. The table lists about 110,000 distinct CDR3 sequences, 75% of them singletons. Source material: lung tumor tissue. The receptors shown here come from an older woman with non-small cell lung cancer. Both conserved end residues are part of each CDR3. The D gene is left open where the match is weak. Rows may omit the clone size; those that give it use once, few, many or a size class.

TRBV11-2	TRBJ2-7	-	-	CAITHLGKGSSYEQYF	TGTGCCATCACTCACCTAGGAAAAGGCAGCTCCTACGAGCAGTACTTC
TRBV11-2	TRBJ1-2	TRBD1	-	CASSLVRDSPYGYTF	TGTGCCAGTAGTTTAGTACGGGACAGCCCGTATGGCTACACCTTC
TRBV11-2	TRBJ2-1	TRBD1	-	CASSQPEQGANEQFF	TGTGCCAGCAGCCAACCGGAACAGGGGGCGAATGAGCAGTTCTTC
TRBV4-2	TRBJ2-1	-	many	CASSGEVDYNEQFF	TGTGCCAGCAGCGGGGAGGTAGACTACAATGAGCAGTTCTTC
TRBV12-3/TRBV12-4	TRBJ2-5	-	many	CASSFGGKETQYF	TGTGCCAGCAGTTTTGGCGGGAAGGAGACCCAGTACTTC
TRBV11-3	TRBJ2-2	TRBD1	-	CASSPGTEVMGELFF	TGTGCCAGCAGCCCCGGGACAGAGGTCATGGGGGAGCTGTTTTTT
TRBV4-1	TRBJ2-1	-	-	CASSHTGLAGTRFF	TGCGCCAGCAGCCATACGGGGCTAGCTGGGACCAGGTTCTTC
TRBV6-5	TRBJ1-2	TRBD1	few	CVSRPTGESNYGYTF	TGTGTCAGCAGGCCAACAGGGGAATCGAACTATGGCTATACCTTC
TRBV4-2	TRBJ2-3	-	-	CAISQVRLDATDTQYF	TGTGCCATCAGCCAAGTAAGACTAGACGCCACAGATACGCAATATTTC
TRBV6-2/TRBV6-3	TRBJ2-5	-	-	CTSISREKSQYF	TGTACCAGCATCTCCAGAGAGAAGTCCCAGTACTTC
TRBV20-1	TRBJ1-3	-	-	CSGTGGLGNIIYF	TGCAGTGGTACGGGAGGGTTAGGAAACATCATATATTTT
TRBV11-2	TRBJ1-3	-	-	CASRMAGNPGNTIYF	TGTGCCAGTAGAATGGCAGGGAATCCTGGAAACACCATATATTTT
TRBV11-2	TRBJ1-4	-	few	CASSWDNATNEKQFF	TGTGCCAGCAGTTGGGACAATGCAACTAATGAAAAACAGTTTTTT
TRBV20-1	TRBJ2-1	TRBD1	few	CNVRGSWDEQFF	TGCAATGTCAGGGGGAGCTGGGATGAGCAGTTTTTC
TRBV11-3	TRBJ2-3	-	-	CVSSPAGQGGNTQYF	TGTGTCAGCAGCCCCGCCGGGCAGGGAGGTAATACGCAATATTTT
TRBV4-1	TRBJ1-6	-	-	CASSIPSALYLPLHF	TGCGCCAGCAGCATACCCTCGGCACTTTATTTACCCCTCCACTTT
TRBV11-3	TRBJ2-1	TRBD2	-	CANSLELISGSHNQQFF	TGTGCCAACAGCTTAGAGTTGATTAGCGGGAGCCACAATCAGCAATTCTTC
TRBV11-1	TRBJ2-1	-	-	CASCRAGSYKEQFF	TGTGCCAGCTGCCGGGCAGGCTCCTACAAAGAGCAGTTCTTC
TRBV20-1	TRBJ1-4	-	-	CSARFGERGGGASNEKLFF	TGCAGTGCTAGATTTGGGGAGCGCGGGGGGGGCGCATCCAATGAAAAACTGTTTTTT
TRBV20-1	TRBJ2-1	-	-	CSVKPSTSRGAKVLYNEQFF	TGCAGTGTCAAACCCTCCACTAGCAGGGGGGCTAAGGTACTCTACAATGAGCAGTTCTTC
TRBV18	TRBJ2-1	-	-	CASSLTRPADNEQFF	TGTGCCAGCTCACTGACGCGGCCAGCTGACAATGAGCAGTTCTTC
TRBV11-2	TRBJ2-5	-	-	CASRPQGAQETQYF	TGTGCCAGCAGACCACAGGGCGCTCAAGAGACCCAGTACTTC
TRBV20-1	TRBJ1-1	TRBD1	once	CSSTTGDGTEAFF	TGCAGTTCTACAACAGGGGACGGGACTGAAGCTTTCTTT
TRBV6-6	TRBJ2-7	-	many	CASSYSKGDSYEQYF	TGTGCCAGCAGTTACTCGAAAGGCGACTCCTACGAGCAGTACTTC
TRBV11-3	TRBJ2-1	TRBD1	-	CASSLSTGGYNEQFF	TGTGCCAGCAGCTTATCGACAGGGGGTTACAATGAGCAGTTCTTC
TRBV5-4	TRBJ2-3	TRBD1	-	CASTSAQDRGVTDTQYF	TGTGCGAGCACCTCGGCCCAGGACAGGGGAGTCACAGATACGCAGTATTTT
TRBV4-3	TRBJ2-3	TRBD2	-	CSSSQGTSGGTYTQYF	TGCTCCAGTAGCCAAGGGACTAGCGGGGGAACATATACGCAGTATTTT
TRBV6-2/TRBV6-3	TRBJ1-1	-	-	CATHLFSGTGTEAFF	TGTGCCACCCATCTCTTCTCGGGGACGGGGACTGAAGCTTTCTTT
TRBV6-2/TRBV6-3	TRBJ2-1	-	-	CASSYIRGHYNEQFF	TGTGCGAGCAGTTACATCAGGGGCCATTACAATGAGCAGTTCTTC
TRBV29-1	TRBJ2-1	-	-	CSVGHWAGEQLF	TGCAGTGTTGGCCACTGGGCGGGTGAGCAGCTCTTC
TRBV11-1	TRBJ2-2	-	-	CASSPRLEGGSTGELFF	TGTGCCAGCAGCCCGCGACTAGAGGGAGGATCCACCGGGGAACTGTTTTTT
TRBV7-9	TRBJ2-3	TRBD2	once	CVSRQREGLTDTQYF	TGTGTCAGCAGACAGAGGGAGGGCCTGACAGATACGCAGTATTTT
TRBV6-1	TRBJ1-1	TRBD1	-	CTSSVGTEAFF	TGTACCAGCAGTGTCGGGACAGAGGCTTTCTTT
TRBV6-1	TRBJ1-3	-	-	CACSRGPTGGNTIYF	TGTGCCTGTAGTCGCGGACCAACTGGTGGAAACACCATATATTTT
TRBV4-3	TRBJ1-1	TRBD1	-	CASSQDDRVKWSEAFF	TGCGCCAGCAGCCAAGACGACAGGGTGAAGTGGAGTGAGGCTTTCTTT
TRBV6-1	TRBJ2-3	-	-	CASSEPFRWGAVDTQNF	TGTGCCAGCAGTGAACCGTTTCGATGGGGGGCCGTAGATACGCAGAATTTT
TRBV6-1	TRBJ1-1	-	-	CASSSGWATEVFF	TGTGCCAGCAGTTCCGGATGGGCAACTGAAGTTTTCTTT
TRBV28	TRBJ2-3	-	few	CATQGTSSGFTDTQYF	TGTGCCACCCAAGGGACTTCAAGCGGATTCACAGATACGCAGTATTTT
TRBV4-3	TRBJ2-7	-	-	CANSQGRNHEQCF	TGCGCCAACAGCCAAGGCAGAAACCACGAGCAGTGCTTC
TRBV11-1	TRBJ2-3	TRBD2	-	CTSSRAGTDTQYF	TGTACCAGCAGCCGAGCGGGAACAGATACGCAGTATTTT
TRBV20-1	TRBJ2-3	TRBD2	-	CSAFGSGSGSYTGTQYF	TGCAGTGCCTTCGGCTCAGGCAGCGGGAGTTACACAGGTACGCAGTATTTT
TRBV7-9	TRBJ1-3	-	-	CASSSDPGNTIYF	TGTGCCAGCAGCTCGGACCCTGGAAACACCATATATTTT
TRBV11-1	TRBJ1-1	-	-	CASSLDSGGGNEAIF	TGTGCCAGCAGTTTAGATTCGGGGGGAGGCAATGAAGCTATCTTT
TRBV11-3	TRBJ1-1	-	-	CASTLEGANTEAFF	TGTGCCAGCACCTTGGAAGGGGCGAACACTGAAGCTTTCTTT
TRBV6-2/TRBV6-3	TRBJ2-1	-	-	CASCYLLSQGQGIDEQFF	TGTGCCAGCTGTTACCTACTCAGCCAAGGGCAGGGAATAGATGAGCAGTTCTTC